The entry below gives a single T cell receptor beta chain sequence along with its context. The sample belongs to a study of blood T cells in healthy people across ages. Germline-derived CDR1 and CDR2 are LGHNA and YSLEER. The CDR3 totals 13 residues. Trimming cost V 3 bases and J 7 bases, with 12 bases left between them. Next came a second PCR, run for about 6 to 12 cycles, which used a sample-barcoded 5' primer along with a J-beta primer mix. TCRdb used MiXCR to reprocess the 5' RACE reads, holding one entry per CDR3 protein. The table lists over 550,000 distinct CDR3 sequences, about 30% of them singletons.

The clonotype was recovered from a woman over 75 in good health. Specimen: blood. The chain joins TRBV4-3 to TRBJ2-5, with D tentatively TRBD2 (6 bases). CDR3 in amino acids: CASSQEEGGTQYF. The CDR3 region has the DNA TGCGCCAGCAGCCAGGAGGAGGGAGGGACCCAGTACTTC.